This T cell receptor (beta chain) appears in the sequencing data of a study of naive and memory T cell subsets. This clonotype was counted once. Its cognate antigen is unknown. General study points: Findings for naive and memory subsets could not be checked against ground truth. Possibly reflecting memory cells re-expressing CD45RA, a few larger clonotypes occurred in naive repertoires, especially CD8. From naive to CM, EM and EMRA, diversity decreased and Gini increased.

CD4 T cells were positively selected, then CD8 T cells from the CD4-negative fraction. The CDR3 loop spans 16 amino acids. The germline V and J ends were trimmed by 1 base and 0 bases, with 13 bases remaining between them. The V gene's germline CDR1 is SGHDT and CDR2 YYEEEE. Both TRBC1 and TRBC2 were covered by a beta constant-region primer of two equimolar oligonucleotides. Ligated cDNA was amplified by four rounds of PCR with nested alpha and beta constant-region primers and SP2. An oligonucleotide with the SP2 primer and a 12-nucleotide UMI was ligated to the cDNA 3' end. Via MiXCR, TCRdb re-called the UMI-ligation and nested PCR reads, giving one row per CDR3 protein. This table has more than 95,000 distinct CDR3 sequences, around 13% appearing once.

The clonotype was recovered from a human donor in good health. The sequencing input was naive CD8+ T cells from blood. The rearrangement joins TRBV5-6 to TRBJ2-5; the D gene is possibly TRBD2 (5 bases). The CDR3 protein is CASSLPRGRDQETQYF. CDR3 sequence (DNA): TGTGCCAGCAGCTTGCCTAGAGGGCGCGACCAAGAGACCCAGTACTTC.